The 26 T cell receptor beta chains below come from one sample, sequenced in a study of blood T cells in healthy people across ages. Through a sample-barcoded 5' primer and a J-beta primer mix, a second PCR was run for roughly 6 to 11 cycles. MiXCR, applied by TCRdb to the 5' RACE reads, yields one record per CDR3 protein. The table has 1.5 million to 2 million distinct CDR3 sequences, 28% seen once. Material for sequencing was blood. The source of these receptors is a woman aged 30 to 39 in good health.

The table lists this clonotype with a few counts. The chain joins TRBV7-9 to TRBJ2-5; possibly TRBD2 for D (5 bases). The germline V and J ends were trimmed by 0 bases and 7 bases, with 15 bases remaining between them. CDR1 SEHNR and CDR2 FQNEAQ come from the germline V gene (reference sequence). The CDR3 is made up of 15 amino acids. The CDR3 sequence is CASSLADYIRGTQYF. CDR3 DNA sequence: TGTGCCAGCAGCTTAGCAGACTACATTCGGGGGACCCAGTACTTC.

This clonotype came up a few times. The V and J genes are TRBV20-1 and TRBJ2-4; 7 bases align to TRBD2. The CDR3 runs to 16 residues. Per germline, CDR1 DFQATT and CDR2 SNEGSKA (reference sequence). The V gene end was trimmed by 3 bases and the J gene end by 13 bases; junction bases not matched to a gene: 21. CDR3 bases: TGCAGTGCTAGCGGGGGGAGCAACCCCTCCTACAATGAGCAGTACTTC. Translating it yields CSASGGSNPSYNEQYF.

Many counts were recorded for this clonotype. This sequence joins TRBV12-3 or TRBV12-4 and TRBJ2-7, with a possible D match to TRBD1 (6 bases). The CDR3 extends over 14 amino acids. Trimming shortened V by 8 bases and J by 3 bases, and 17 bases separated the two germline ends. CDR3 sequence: CASRTASKGYEQYF. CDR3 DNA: TGTGCCAGCCGGACAGCCAGCAAAGGCTACGAGCAGTACTTC.

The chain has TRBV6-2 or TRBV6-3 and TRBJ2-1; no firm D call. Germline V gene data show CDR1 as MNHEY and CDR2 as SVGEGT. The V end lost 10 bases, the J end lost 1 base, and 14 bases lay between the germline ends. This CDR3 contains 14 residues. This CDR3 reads CANSPTPSYNEQFF. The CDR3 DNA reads TGTGCCAACTCCCCCACACCATCCTACAATGAGCAGTTCTTC.

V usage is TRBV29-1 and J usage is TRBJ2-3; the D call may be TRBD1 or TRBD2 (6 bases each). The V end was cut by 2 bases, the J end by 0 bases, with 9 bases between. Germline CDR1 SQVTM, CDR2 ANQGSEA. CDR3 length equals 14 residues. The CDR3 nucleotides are TGCAGCGTTGAAACAGGGACTAGCACAGATACGCAGTATTTT. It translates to CSVETGTSTDTQYF.

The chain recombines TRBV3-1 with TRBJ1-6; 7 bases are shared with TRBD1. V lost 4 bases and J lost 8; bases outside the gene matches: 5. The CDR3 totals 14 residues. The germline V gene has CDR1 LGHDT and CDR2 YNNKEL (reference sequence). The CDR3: CASSLRQGHSPLHF. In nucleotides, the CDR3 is TGTGCCAGCAGCCTCCGACAGGGACATTCACCCCTCCACTTT.

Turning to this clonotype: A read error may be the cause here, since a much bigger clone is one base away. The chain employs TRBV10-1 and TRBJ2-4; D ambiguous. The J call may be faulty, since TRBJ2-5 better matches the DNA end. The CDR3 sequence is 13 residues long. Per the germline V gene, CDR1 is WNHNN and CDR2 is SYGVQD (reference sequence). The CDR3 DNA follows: TGCGCCGGCAGCCACGACACTCGAGAGACCCAGTACTTC. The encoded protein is CAGSHDTRETQYF.

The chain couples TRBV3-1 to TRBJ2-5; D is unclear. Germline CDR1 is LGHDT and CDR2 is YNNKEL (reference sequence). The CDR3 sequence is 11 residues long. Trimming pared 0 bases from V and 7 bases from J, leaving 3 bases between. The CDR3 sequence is CASSQERTQYF. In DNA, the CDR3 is TGTGCCAGCAGCCAAGAAAGGACCCAGTACTTC.

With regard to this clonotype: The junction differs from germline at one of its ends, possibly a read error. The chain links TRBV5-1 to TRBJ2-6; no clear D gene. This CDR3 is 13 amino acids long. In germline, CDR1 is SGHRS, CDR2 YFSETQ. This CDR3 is CVSSLEGANVLTF. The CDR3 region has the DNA TGCGTCAGCAGCTTGGAAGGGGCCAACGTCCTGACTTTC.

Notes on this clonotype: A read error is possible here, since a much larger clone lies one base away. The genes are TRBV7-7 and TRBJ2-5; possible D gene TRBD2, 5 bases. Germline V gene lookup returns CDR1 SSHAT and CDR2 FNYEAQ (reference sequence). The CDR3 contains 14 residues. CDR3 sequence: CAGSLALGGETQYF. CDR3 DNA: TGTGCCGGCAGCTTAGCGCTTGGAGGAGAGACCCAGTACTTC. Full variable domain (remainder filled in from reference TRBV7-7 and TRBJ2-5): GAGVSQSPRYKVTKRGQDVTLRCDPISSHATLYWYQQALGQGPEFLTYFNYEAQPDKSGLPSDRFSAERPEGSISTLTIQRTEQRDSAMYRCAGSLALGGETQYFGPGTRLLVL.

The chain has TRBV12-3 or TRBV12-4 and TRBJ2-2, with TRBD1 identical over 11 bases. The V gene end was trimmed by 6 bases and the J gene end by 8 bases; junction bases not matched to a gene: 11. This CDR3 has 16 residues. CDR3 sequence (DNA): TGTGCCAGCAGCCCTGGGACAGGGGGTTTCTTGGGGGAGCTGTTTTTT. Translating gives CASSPGTGGFLGELFF.

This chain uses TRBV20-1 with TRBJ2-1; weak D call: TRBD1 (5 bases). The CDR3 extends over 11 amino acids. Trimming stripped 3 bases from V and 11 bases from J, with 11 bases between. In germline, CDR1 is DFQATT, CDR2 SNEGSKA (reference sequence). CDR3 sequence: CSASSRDQQFF. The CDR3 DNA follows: TGCAGTGCTAGTAGCAGGGATCAGCAGTTCTTC.

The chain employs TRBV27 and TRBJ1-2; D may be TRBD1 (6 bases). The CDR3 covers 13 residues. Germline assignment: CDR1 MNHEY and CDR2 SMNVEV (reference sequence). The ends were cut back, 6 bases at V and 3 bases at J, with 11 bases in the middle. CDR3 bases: TGTGCCAGCAGGGACAGCGGGGACTATGGCTACACCTTC. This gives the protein CASRDSGDYGYTF.

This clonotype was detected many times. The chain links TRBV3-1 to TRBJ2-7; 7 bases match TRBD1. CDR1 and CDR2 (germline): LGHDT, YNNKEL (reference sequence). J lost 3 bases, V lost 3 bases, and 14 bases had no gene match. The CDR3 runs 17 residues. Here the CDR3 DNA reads TGTGCCAGCAGCCATCGATCGGGACAGCCGACCGTCTACGAGCAGTACTTC. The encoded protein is CASSHRSGQPTVYEQYF.

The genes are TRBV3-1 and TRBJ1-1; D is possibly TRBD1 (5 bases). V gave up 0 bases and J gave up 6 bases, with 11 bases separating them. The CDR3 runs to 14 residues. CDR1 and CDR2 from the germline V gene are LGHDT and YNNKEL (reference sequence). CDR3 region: CASSQDSIRAEAFF. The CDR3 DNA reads TGTGCCAGCAGCCAAGACTCCATCAGGGCTGAAGCTTTCTTT.

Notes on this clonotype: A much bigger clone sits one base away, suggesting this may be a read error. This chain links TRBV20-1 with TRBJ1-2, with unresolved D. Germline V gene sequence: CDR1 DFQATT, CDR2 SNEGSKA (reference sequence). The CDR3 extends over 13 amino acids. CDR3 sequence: CSARVNAGYGYNF. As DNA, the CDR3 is TGCAGTGCTAGGGTTAATGCGGGCTATGGCTACAACTTC.

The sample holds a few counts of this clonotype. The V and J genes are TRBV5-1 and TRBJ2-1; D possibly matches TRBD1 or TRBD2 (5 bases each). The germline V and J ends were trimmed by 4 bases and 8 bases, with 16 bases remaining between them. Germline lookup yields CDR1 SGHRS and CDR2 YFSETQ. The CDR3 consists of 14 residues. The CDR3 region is CASSPGTIVDEQFF. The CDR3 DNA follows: TGCGCCAGCAGCCCGGGGACCATCGTGGATGAGCAGTTCTTC.

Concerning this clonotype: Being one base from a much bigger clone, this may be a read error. CDR3 protein: CAGTLEAGTGGYTF. For the CDR3, the DNA is TGTGCCGGCACCCTTGAGGCAGGGACAGGAGGCTACACCTTC. The chain employs TRBV12-3 or TRBV12-4 and TRBJ1-2, with 8 bases aligning to TRBD1. The V segment lost 11 bases and the J segment 8 bases; nucleotides outside the gene matches: 16. The CDR3 has 14 amino acids.

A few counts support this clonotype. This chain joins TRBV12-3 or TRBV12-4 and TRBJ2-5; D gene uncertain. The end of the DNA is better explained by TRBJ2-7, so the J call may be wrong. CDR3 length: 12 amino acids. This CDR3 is CASKTDNYEQYF. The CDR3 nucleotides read TGTGCCAGCAAAACCGACAATTACGAGCAGTACTTC.

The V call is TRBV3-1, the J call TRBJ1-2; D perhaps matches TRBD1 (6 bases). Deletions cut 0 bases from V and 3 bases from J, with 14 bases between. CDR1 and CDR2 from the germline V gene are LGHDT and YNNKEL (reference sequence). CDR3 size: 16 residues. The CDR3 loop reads CASSQERATGYYGYTF. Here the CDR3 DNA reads TGTGCCAGCAGCCAAGAACGAGCGACAGGCTACTATGGCTACACCTTC.

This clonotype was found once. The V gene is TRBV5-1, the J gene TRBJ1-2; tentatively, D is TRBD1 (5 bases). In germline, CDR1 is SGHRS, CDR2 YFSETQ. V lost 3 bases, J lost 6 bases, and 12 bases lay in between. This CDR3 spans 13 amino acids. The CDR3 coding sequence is TGCGCCAGCAGCTGGGACTTCGCGAATGGCTACACCTTC. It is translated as CASSWDFANGYTF.

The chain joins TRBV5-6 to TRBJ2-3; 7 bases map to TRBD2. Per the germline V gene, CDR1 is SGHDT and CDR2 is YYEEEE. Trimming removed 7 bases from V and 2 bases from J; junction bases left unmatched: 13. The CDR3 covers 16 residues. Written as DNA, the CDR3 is TGTGCCAGCCTTCGCGGGACGGGACTAAACACAGATACGCAGTATTTT. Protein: CASLRGTGLNTDTQYF.

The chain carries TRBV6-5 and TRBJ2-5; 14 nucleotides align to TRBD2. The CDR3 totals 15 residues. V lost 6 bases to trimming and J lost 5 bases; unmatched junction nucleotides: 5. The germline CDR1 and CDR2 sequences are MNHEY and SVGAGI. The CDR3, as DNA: TGTGCCAGCAGCCGACTAGCGGGAGGGTCCGAGACCCAGTACTTC. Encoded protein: CASSRLAGGSETQYF.

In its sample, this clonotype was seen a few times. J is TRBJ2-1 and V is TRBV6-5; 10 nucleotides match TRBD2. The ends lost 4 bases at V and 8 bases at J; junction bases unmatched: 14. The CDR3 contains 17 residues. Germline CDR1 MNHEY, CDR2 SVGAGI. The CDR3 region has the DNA TGTGCCAGCAGTTCCCCGGCGAGCGGGGGGGTTAGGGATGAGCAGTTCTTC. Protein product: CASSSPASGGVRDEQFF.

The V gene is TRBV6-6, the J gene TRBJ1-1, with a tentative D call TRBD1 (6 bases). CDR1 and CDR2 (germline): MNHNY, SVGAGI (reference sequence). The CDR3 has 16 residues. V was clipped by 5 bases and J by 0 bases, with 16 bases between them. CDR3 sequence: CASSDTHRVMNTEAFF. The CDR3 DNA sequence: TGTGCCAGCAGTGATACCCACAGGGTTATGAACACTGAAGCTTTCTTT.

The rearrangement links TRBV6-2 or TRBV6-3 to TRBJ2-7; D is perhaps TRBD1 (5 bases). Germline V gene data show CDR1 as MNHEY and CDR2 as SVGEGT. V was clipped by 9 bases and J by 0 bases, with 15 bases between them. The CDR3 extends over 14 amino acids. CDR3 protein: CASTEQESSYEQYF. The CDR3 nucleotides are TGTGCCAGTACCGAACAGGAGAGCTCCTACGAGCAGTACTTC.